The next 30 T cell receptor beta chains were all read from a single sample in a study of immune evolution from preneoplasia to lung adenocarcinoma. TCRdb's copy holds only in-frame clones and misses some; the assay was immunoSEQ multiplex PCR. The table lists 9,000 to 10,000 clones, around 80% of them singletons. What was sequenced was FFPE minimally invasive lung adenocarcinoma tissue. These receptors were collected from a person aged 65 to 85 with lung adenocarcinoma. Some clones in this sample may be carry-over from other donors' samples.

The J gene is TRBJ2-5, the V gene TRBV6-6; 8 nucleotides line up with TRBD1. CDR3 length: 14 amino acids. The germline V gene encodes CDR1 MNHNY and CDR2 SVGAGI (reference sequence). V trimming: 0 bases; J trimming: 4 bases; junction bases outside the gene matches: 1. CDR3 nucleotide sequence: TGTGCCAGCAGTTACTCCGGGACAGGAGAGACCCAGTACTTC. Translation: CASSYSGTGETQYF.

The chain joins TRBV28 to TRBJ1-3; 9 bases agree with TRBD1. The CDR3 covers 15 residues. Per the germline V gene, CDR1 is MDHEN and CDR2 is SYDVKM. V lost 4 bases and J lost 1; bases outside the gene matches: 2. The CDR3 loop reads CASSSGTGSGNTIYF. The CDR3, as DNA: TGTGCCAGCAGTTCCGGGACAGGGTCTGGAAACACCATATATTTT.

V is TRBV4-1 and J is TRBJ1-4, with D uncertain. This CDR3 contains 14 residues. CDR1 is MGHRA and CDR2 is YSYEKL in the germline V gene. Trimming cost V 0 bases and J 8 bases, with 10 bases left between them. CDR3 in amino acids: CASSQDYSQEKLFF. The CDR3 bases are TGCGCCAGCAGCCAAGATTACTCTCAGGAAAAACTGTTTTTT.

The V gene is TRBV29-1, the J gene TRBJ1-1; D call uncertain. The ends were cut back, 3 bases at V and 0 bases at J, with 5 bases in the middle. This CDR3 contains 12 residues. Germline values: CDR1 SQVTM, CDR2 ANQGSEA. DNA for the CDR3: TGCAGCGTTGACAGTCTGAACACTGAAGCTTTCTTT. Its translation is CSVDSLNTEAFF.

This CDR3 reads CASSLGGGFSTDTQYF. CDR3 coding DNA: TGTGCCAGCAGCTTAGGCGGCGGTTTTAGCACAGATACGCAGTATTTT. The chain recombines TRBV5-4 with TRBJ2-3; D unclear. Trimming stripped 2 bases from V and 0 bases from J, with 13 bases between. CDR1 is SGHNT and CDR2 is YYREEE in the germline V gene (reference sequence). The CDR3 extends over 16 amino acids. Supplemented by reference TRBV5-4 and TRBJ2-3, the full variable domain reads ETGVTQSPTHLIKTRGQQVTLRCSSQSGHNTVSWYQQALGQGPQFIFQYYREEENGRGNFPPRFSGLQFPNYSSELNVNALELDDSALYLCASSLGGGFSTDTQYFGPGTRLTVL.

The chain couples TRBV28 to TRBJ1-2; no firm D call. Germline loops: CDR1 MDHEN, CDR2 SYDVKM. The CDR3 contains 12 residues. Trimming took 5 bases from V and 5 from J, leaving 9 bases between them. The CDR3 here is CASSPHSYGYTF. In DNA, the CDR3 is TGTGCCAGCAGTCCTCACAGTTATGGCTACACCTTC.

CDR3 sequence: CASSIDRSSYNEQFF. In DNA, the CDR3 is TGTGCCAGTAGTATTGACAGGTCCTCCTACAATGAGCAGTTCTTC. V is TRBV19 and J is TRBJ2-1, with a tentative D call TRBD1 (6 bases). V lost 3 bases to trimming and J lost 0 bases, with 9 bases between them. The CDR3 extends over 15 amino acids. CDR1 is LNHDA and CDR2 is SQIVND in the germline V gene (reference sequence).

V gene TRBV7-8 combines with J gene TRBJ2-1; 7 nucleotides align to TRBD2. The V segment lost 4 bases and the J segment 7 bases; nucleotides outside the gene matches: 10. The germline V gene encodes CDR1 SGHVS and CDR2 FQNEAQ. The CDR3 spans 15 residues. CDR3 DNA sequence: TGTGCCAGCAGCTACTCCTCCGGGGAGGGGAATGAGCAGTTCTTC. Protein: CASSYSSGEGNEQFF.

This clone was recorded once. The V call is TRBV6-1, the J call TRBJ1-5; D unclear. Trimming left V 0 bases short and J 2 bases short, with 5 bases between. This CDR3 is built from 14 residues. CDR1 is MNHNS and CDR2 is SASEGT in the germline V gene. The CDR3 protein is CASSEAGGNQPQHF. The CDR3 DNA follows: TGTGCCAGCAGTGAAGCTGGGGGCAATCAGCCCCAGCATTTT.

The chain uses TRBV18 and TRBJ2-5; possibly TRBD1 or TRBD2 for D (5 bases each). This CDR3 has 15 amino acids. CDR1 is KGHSH, CDR2 LQKENI, per germline. V lost 6 bases to trimming and J lost 1 base, with 15 bases between them. In nucleotides, the CDR3 is TGTGCCAGCTCGCCGGGGCCGCCCCTCCAAGAGACCCAGTACTTC. As protein: CASSPGPPLQETQYF.

V gene TRBV6-6 combines with J gene TRBJ1-1, with no clear D. The CDR3 covers 14 residues. The germline gives CDR1 MNHNY, CDR2 SVGAGI (reference sequence). V gave up 5 bases and J gave up 1 base, with 11 bases separating them. CDR3 DNA: TGTGCCAGCAGTACGGTGACGGAGAACACTGAAGCTTTCTTT. This gives the protein CASSTVTENTEAFF.

This chain joins TRBV2 and TRBJ1-4; no clear D. Germline CDR1 is SNHLY and CDR2 is FYNNEI. The CDR3 contains 13 residues. V lost 8 bases and J lost 6, with 13 bases in between. The CDR3 DNA follows: TGTGCCAGCGCCGACCTGGGTGATGAAAAACTGTTTTTT. Protein sequence: CASADLGDEKLFF.

The chain combines TRBV30 with TRBJ1-1; the D is unclear. The CDR3 runs 12 residues. Trimming cost V 8 bases and J 1 base, with 11 bases left between them. CDR1 is GTSNPN and CDR2 is SVGIG in the germline V gene (reference sequence). The CDR3 DNA reads TGTGCCCGGGGTACAAAGAACACTGAAGCTTTCTTT. This translates into CARGTKNTEAFF. The entire variable domain, with the rest obtained from reference TRBV30 and TRBJ1-1, is as follows: SQTIHQWPATLVQPVGSPLSLECTVEGTSNPNLYWYRQAAGRGLQLLFYSVGIGQISSEVPQNLSASRPQDRQFILSSKKLLLSDSGFYLCARGTKNTEAFFGQGTRLTVV.

The V call is TRBV29-1, the J call TRBJ2-1; no clear D. This CDR3 contains 11 residues. V was cut by 2 bases and J by 4 bases, with 3 bases left in between. The germline gives CDR1 SQVTM, CDR2 ANQGSEA. The CDR3 nucleotides read TGCAGCGTTGAAAAGTACAATGAGCAGTTCTTC. This gives the protein CSVEKYNEQFF.

This chain connects TRBV27 to TRBJ1-1; D not resolved. The CDR3 totals 14 residues. Looked up from germline, CDR1 is MNHEY and CDR2 is SMNVEV (reference sequence). Trimming shortened V by 10 bases and J by 1 base, and 16 bases separated the two germline ends. Here the CDR3 reads CATKPLSGNTEAFF. For the CDR3, the DNA is TGTGCCACCAAACCCCTCTCCGGGAACACTGAAGCTTTCTTT.

The CDR3 region is CSVGDRWQETQYF. CDR3 DNA: TGCAGCGTTGGGGACCGCTGGCAAGAGACCCAGTACTTC. This chain joins TRBV29-1 and TRBJ2-5, with D perhaps assigned TRBD1 or TRBD2 (5 bases each). CDR1 is SQVTM and CDR2 is ANQGSEA in the germline V gene. V dropped 4 bases and J dropped 2 bases, with 11 bases sitting between them. This CDR3 region has 13 residues.

Regarding this clone: A junction end diverges from the germline sequence, so it may reflect a read error. The chain has TRBV13 and TRBJ1-3; possible D gene TRBD1, 5 bases. The germline gives CDR1 PRHDT, CDR2 FYEKMQ (reference sequence). CDR3 length: 11 amino acids. CDR3 nucleotide sequence: TGTGCCAGCAGCTTAGGCCAGGGACCTGTTTTT. This sequence encodes CASSLGQGPVF.

The chain uses TRBV11-2 and TRBJ2-7, with 10 bases aligning to TRBD2. J lost 4 bases, V lost 0 bases, and 12 bases had no gene match. CDR3 length: 18 amino acids. The germline CDR1 and CDR2 sequences are SGHAT and FQNNGV. The CDR3 sequence is CASSLDLVIAGGGYEQYF. The CDR3 coding sequence is TGTGCCAGCAGCTTAGATCTTGTGATAGCGGGAGGAGGGTACGAGCAGTACTTC.

The chain joins TRBV7-8 to TRBJ1-1; D is perhaps TRBD1 (6 bases). Germline V lookup: CDR1 SGHVS, CDR2 FQNEAQ. The length of the CDR3 is 14 residues. The V end was cut by 5 bases, the J end by 3 bases, with 13 bases between. The CDR3 loop reads CASSPGQFHTEAFF. The CDR3 DNA reads TGTGCCAGCAGCCCCGGACAGTTTCACACTGAAGCTTTCTTT. Based on the CDR3 plus reference TRBV7-8 and TRBJ1-1, the full variable domain is GAGVSQSPRYKVAKRGQDVALRCDPISGHVSLFWYQQALGQGPEFLTYFQNEAQLDKSGLPSDRFFAERPEGSVSTLKIQRTQQEDSAVYLCASSPGQFHTEAFFGQGTRLTVV.

DNA of the CDR3: TGTGCCATCAGTGACGCAGGGGGCACCGGGGAGCTGTTTTTT. Its translation: CAISDAGGTGELFF. The chain employs TRBV10-3 and TRBJ2-2; 7 nucleotides line up with TRBD1. This CDR3 spans 14 amino acids. Trimming took 3 bases from V and 4 from J; bases not matched to a gene: 2. The V gene's germline CDR1 is ENHRY and CDR2 SYGVKD.

The CDR3 region has the DNA TGTGCCAGTAGTATAGGAGGTTCGAGCTACACCTTC. Protein sequence: CASSIGGSSYTF. The rearrangement links TRBV19 to TRBJ1-2; no clear D gene. This CDR3 is 12 amino acids long. Germline assignment: CDR1 LNHDA and CDR2 SQIVND (reference sequence). The germline V and J ends were trimmed by 1 base and 9 bases, with 9 bases remaining between them.

The chain joins TRBV4-2 to TRBJ2-7; 7 bases are shared with TRBD2. CDR1 is LGHNA and CDR2 is YNFKEQ in the germline V gene. V shed 4 bases, J shed 2 bases, and the junction held 8 bases outside the gene matches. The CDR3 has 15 residues. DNA for the CDR3: TGTGCCAGCAGCCCCATCCTAGCGGAGACCTACGAGCAGTACTTC. It specifies CASSPILAETYEQYF.

J is TRBJ2-1 and V is TRBV4-1, with D maybe TRBD2 (5 bases). The V end lost 0 bases, the J end lost 10 bases, and 13 bases lay between the germline ends. The CDR3 consists of 14 residues. In germline, CDR1 is MGHRA, CDR2 YSYEKL. CDR3 DNA sequence: TGCGCCAGCAGCCAAGAGGGTCAACGGGAAGAGCAGTTCTTC. As protein: CASSQEGQREEQFF.

The chain links TRBV6-5 to TRBJ1-5, with 8 bases aligning to TRBD1. There are 15 residues in the CDR3. Germline CDR1 and CDR2: MNHEY and SVGAGI. The V and J ends lost 6 bases and 2 bases, in that order; junction bases with no gene match: 6. The CDR3 region is CASREQGVGNQPQHF. DNA of the CDR3: TGTGCCAGCAGGGAACAGGGGGTCGGCAATCAGCCCCAGCATTTT.

The chain combines TRBV19 with TRBJ2-3; D remains ambiguous. CDR3 size: 13 residues. V was trimmed by 3 bases and J by 3 bases, leaving 7 bases between them. The germline CDR1 and CDR2 sequences are LNHDA and SQIVND (reference sequence). CDR3 residues: CASSIGLTDTQYF. In nucleotides, the CDR3 is TGTGCCAGTAGTATTGGGTTAACAGATACGCAGTATTTT.

V gene TRBV6-6 combines with J gene TRBJ2-2, with TRBD2 matching over 10 bases. The germline CDR1 and CDR2 sequences are MNHNY and SVGAGI (reference sequence). The V segment lost 0 bases and the J segment 6 bases; nucleotides outside the gene matches: 1. The CDR3 runs to 15 residues. The chain's CDR3 is CASSYSLAGAGELFF. The CDR3 DNA reads TGTGCCAGCAGTTACTCCCTAGCGGGAGCCGGGGAGCTGTTTTTT.

This chain links TRBV19 with TRBJ1-1, with TRBD1 matching over 9 bases. V lost 6 bases and J lost 8; bases outside the gene matches: 4. The CDR3 loop spans 12 amino acids. Germline V gives CDR1 LNHDA, CDR2 SQIVND (reference sequence). The CDR3, as DNA: TGTGCCAGTAGAGACGGGACAGGGGAAGCTTTCTTT. Translating it yields CASRDGTGEAFF.

The chain carries TRBV19 and TRBJ1-5, with D perhaps matching TRBD1 (5 bases). Trimming left V 8 bases short and J 2 bases short, with 10 bases between. The CDR3 extends over 13 amino acids. CDR1 and CDR2 from the germline V gene are LNHDA and SQIVND (reference sequence). CDR3 amino acids: CASRSTGNQPQHF. The CDR3 DNA reads as TGTGCCAGTCGATCGACAGGCAATCAGCCCCAGCATTTT.

The V gene is TRBV5-1, the J gene TRBJ2-3; no firm D call. V was trimmed by 1 base and J by 1 base, leaving 7 bases between them. The CDR3 has 14 amino acids. The germline CDR1 and CDR2 sequences are SGHRS and YFSETQ. The CDR3 protein is CASSLSLGTDTQYF. CDR3 nucleotides: TGCGCCAGCAGCTTGTCCCTCGGCACAGATACGCAGTATTTT.

The J gene is TRBJ1-5, the V gene TRBV19; the match to TRBD1 covers 8 bases. Trimming at V came to 5 bases and at J to 2 bases, leaving 8 bases not matched to a gene. Germline loops: CDR1 LNHDA, CDR2 SQIVND (reference sequence). The CDR3 spans 16 residues. For the CDR3, the DNA is TGTGCCAGTAGTTCACGGACAGGGAAGGGCAATCAGCCCCAGCATTTT. It codes for CASSSRTGKGNQPQHF.